This TCR beta chain is drawn from a study of blood T cell repertoires in COVID-19. Study as a whole: Sites across the United States, Italy and Spain contributed samples from acute and convalescent COVID-19. Sources were T cells, B-cell-depleted T cells, or PBMCs; the material itself was cDNA or gDNA.

Original processing methods: Quantification of nucleated cells was approximated via reference gene primer amplification. Repertoires were generated with immunoSEQ multiplex PCR, while TCRdb's copy carries only in-frame clones and drops some. That table is the source of V, J and clone size, and D and trimming were worked out from the DNA. The sample records more than 65,000 clones, roughly nine tenths being singletons. The CDR3 spans 15 residues. J gave up 2 bases and V 3 bases, and 3 bases lay outside the gene matches. The V gene's germline CDR1 is SGDLS and CDR2 YYNGEE. This TCR was sampled from a man aged 45-65 years with acute or convalescent COVID-19. The sample taken for sequencing was peripheral blood. This chain connects TRBV9 to TRBJ2-1; 9 bases line up with TRBD1. CDR3 sequence: CASSAGQGPYNEQFF. As DNA, the CDR3 is TGTGCCAGCAGCGCGGGACAGGGTCCCTACAATGAGCAGTTCTTC.